The clone carrying this T cell receptor (beta chain) appeared once. Its antigen is undetermined. PCR was performed using 60 Vbeta and 13 Jbeta primers. In the original processing: Approximately 9.9 million shared chains were among the about 80 million unique TCR beta chains that a later analysis counted. Here immunoSEQ multiplex PCR was the method, and the copy in TCRdb shows in-frame clones only, minus some. V and J calls and clone size follow that table, whereas D and trimming were derived from the DNA. Counted here are roughly 98,000 clones, over 70% occurring once; the ten biggest clones make up 9.5% to 12%. The ends were cut back, 6 bases at V and 3 bases at J, with 14 bases in the middle. The length of the CDR3 is 14 residues. Looked up from germline, CDR1 is SNHLY and CDR2 is FYNNEI. This sample was included in a study of cytomegalovirus exposure and HLA in healthy donors. General study points: Researchers reported in a later analysis that a missense DCLRE1C variant was tied to TCR beta V- and J-gene trimming. Usually a TCR sequence was rare, but some public TCRs were found in many donors.

All donors participated as healthy donors of bone marrow. The V and J genes are TRBV2 and TRBJ1-1; D is possibly TRBD1 (5 bases). This receptor was identified in a man aged 18 to 35 in good health and CMV-seropositive. Material: PBMCs. For the CDR3, the DNA is TGTGCCAGCAGAGAAACGCGGGGCTACACTGAAGCTTTCTTT. This gives the protein CASRETRGYTEAFF.